This paragraph reports one T cell receptor beta chain. Antigen unknown. This sample is drawn from a study of T-cell reconstitution after alpha-beta-depleted transplantation in children. Study observations and caveats: Several patients had high TCRbeta diversity at day 60; it came from surviving recipient T cells and thymic progenitors. Reportedly, only several hundred clones from non-depleted graft cells drove alpha-beta T-cell counts at about two months. Most T-cell counts and diversity one year after the transplant came from T cells that were newly produced.

The CDR3 is 14 residues long. The V end lost 4 bases, the J end lost 2 bases, and 15 bases lay between the germline ends. Germline CDR1 and CDR2: SQVTM and ANQGSEA. Preparation of the TCRbeta library used unique molecular identifiers. Each CDR3 protein is one row after TCRdb ran MiXCR on the PCR reads. The table records approximately 800,000 distinct CDR3 sequences, less than 20% of them present only once. Sample: PBMCs, mostly from graft donor cells, taken 360 days after TCRalphabeta/CD19-depleted stem cell transplant. V and J are TRBV29-1 and TRBJ2-7; TRBD2 might be the D (6 bases). The TCR sequence derives from a male patient between 5 and 17 years old who had a stem cell transplant for acute lymphoblastic leukemia, so the T cells may come from the graft donor. The CDR3 sequence: CSVVFGGGPYEQYF. The CDR3 region has the DNA TGCAGCGTTGTTTTCGGGGGAGGCCCCTACGAGCAGTACTTC.